This is a list of T cell receptor beta chains from one sample in a study of T cells expressing NK-cell markers. TCRdb re-called the 5' RACE reads, yielding one record per CDR3 amino acid sequence without DNA. The sample data list about 120,000 distinct CDR3 sequences. The sample consisted of blood T cells: a sorted CD56 or NKG2C T cell subset, CD4+ or CD8+ T cells, or bulk PBMC T cells (not recorded which). Receptors were obtained from a woman between 18 and 70 years old in good health. Each CDR3 is given with its conserved first and last residue.

J gene: TRBJ1-2
V gene: TRBV10-3
CDR3 length: 13
CDR3 protein: CAISDPLKSGYTF

J gene: TRBJ1-1
V gene: TRBV20-1
CDR3 length: 11
CDR3 protein: CSATANTEAFF

J gene: TRBJ2-3
V gene: TRBV11-2
CDR3 length: 13
CDR3 protein: CASSLFTGDTQYF

J gene: TRBJ1-4
V gene: TRBV29-1
CDR3 length: 16
CDR3 protein: CSHTSPGPRGNEKLFF

J gene: TRBJ2-3
V gene: TRBV3-1
CDR3 length: 17
CDR3 protein: CASSQDWQIDSTDTQYF

J gene: TRBJ2-7
V gene: TRBV20-1
CDR3 length: 18
CDR3 protein: CSARGSLAADSPSYEQYF

J gene: TRBJ2-1
V gene: TRBV9
CDR3 length: 17
CDR3 protein: CASSVEGWVSGYNEQFF

J gene: TRBJ2-3
V gene: TRBV6-4
CDR3 length: 13
CDR3 protein: CASSRLAADTQYF

J gene: TRBJ1-5
V gene: TRBV19
CDR3 length: 16
CDR3 protein: CASREWDTSSNQPQHF

J gene: TRBJ1-1
V gene: TRBV24-1
CDR3 length: 13
CDR3 protein: CATSEKMNTEAFF

J gene: TRBJ2-1
V gene: TRBV9
CDR3 length: 15
CDR3 protein: CASSTSVGIYNEQFF

J gene: TRBJ2-3
V gene: TRBV12-3/TRBV12-4
CDR3 length: 14
CDR3 protein: CASRSGRGTNTQYF

J gene: TRBJ2-7
V gene: TRBV7-8
CDR3 length: 15
CDR3 protein: CASTPRTSGFYEQYF

J gene: TRBJ2-2
V gene: TRBV20-1
CDR3 length: 15
CDR3 protein: CSARDSGINTGELFF

J gene: TRBJ2-5
V gene: TRBV28
CDR3 length: 15
CDR3 protein: CASRQEGNIRETQYF

J gene: TRBJ1-2
V gene: TRBV29-1
CDR3 length: 12
CDR3 protein: CSVGGTDYGYTF

J gene: TRBJ2-1
V gene: TRBV15
CDR3 length: 17
CDR3 protein: CATSRDQWASGMNEQFF

J gene: TRBJ2-1
V gene: TRBV20-1
CDR3 length: 14
CDR3 protein: CSGSVPLHYNEQFF

J gene: TRBJ2-7
V gene: TRBV19
CDR3 length: 12
CDR3 protein: CASTGNDYEQYF

J gene: TRBJ2-1
V gene: TRBV29-1
CDR3 length: 14
CDR3 protein: CSATLAGGSNEQFF

J gene: TRBJ2-2
V gene: TRBV27
CDR3 length: 14
CDR3 protein: CASSFPANTGELFF

J gene: TRBJ2-7
V gene: TRBV7-2
CDR3 length: 12
CDR3 protein: CASSFPSYEQYF

J gene: TRBJ1-2
V gene: TRBV7-9
CDR3 length: 14
CDR3 protein: CASSFGWGRYGYTF

J gene: TRBJ1-2
V gene: TRBV14
CDR3 length: 16
CDR3 protein: CASSQPGDRALYGYTF

J gene: TRBJ2-7
V gene: TRBV12-3/TRBV12-4
CDR3 length: 12
CDR3 protein: CASSTLGFEQYF

J gene: TRBJ2-5
V gene: TRBV7-9
CDR3 length: 12
CDR3 protein: CASSLAGLPTYF

J gene: TRBJ2-5
V gene: TRBV29-1
CDR3 length: 13
CDR3 protein: CTFLGVGGGTQYF

J gene: TRBJ1-3
V gene: TRBV12-3/TRBV12-4
CDR3 length: 14
CDR3 protein: CASSLDTPAGTIYF

J gene: TRBJ2-2
V gene: TRBV7-8
CDR3 length: 17
CDR3 protein: CASSLDLARGEGGELFF

J gene: TRBJ2-7
V gene: TRBV29-1
CDR3 length: 12
CDR3 protein: CSVENSSYEQYF

J gene: TRBJ2-1
V gene: TRBV20-1
CDR3 length: 17
CDR3 protein: CSARGTSGISSYNEQFF

J gene: TRBJ1-2
V gene: TRBV6-5
CDR3 length: 15
CDR3 protein: CASSTARSSNYGYTF

J gene: TRBJ1-5
V gene: TRBV20-1
CDR3 length: 16
CDR3 protein: CSARDLKTPANQPQHF

J gene: TRBJ1-2
V gene: TRBV29-1
CDR3 length: 14
CDR3 protein: CSVPRGRGPYGYTF

J gene: TRBJ2-2
V gene: TRBV5-5
CDR3 length: 16
CDR3 protein: CASSFSALSNTGELFF

J gene: TRBJ2-1
V gene: TRBV29-1
CDR3 length: 11
CDR3 protein: CSVAMANEQFF

J gene: TRBJ1-5
V gene: TRBV12-3/TRBV12-4
CDR3 length: 14
CDR3 protein: CASAWGNSNQPQHF

J gene: TRBJ2-5
V gene: TRBV3-1
CDR3 length: 14
CDR3 protein: CASSQEGGQETQYF

J gene: TRBJ1-1
V gene: TRBV29-1
CDR3 length: 12
CDR3 protein: CSVRAGNTEAFF

J gene: TRBJ2-1
V gene: TRBV30
CDR3 length: 14
CDR3 protein: CAWSRDYGYNEQFF

J gene: TRBJ1-4
V gene: TRBV12-3/TRBV12-4
CDR3 length: 14
CDR3 protein: CASSFSGVDEKLFF